The subject of this entry is one TCR beta chain. Its target antigen remains unknown. There are no base qualities to consult, and no much larger clone falls within one base. This entry is derived from a study of CD8 T cells in Susac syndrome (dated 2019 in TCRdb). Turning to the overall study: Of the Susac syndrome patients who were sequenced, more than five had clinically active disease and roughly 8 were in clinical remission. At the time of blood withdrawal, Susac syndrome patients were either therapy-naive, taking corticosteroids (with some also receiving IVIg), or on IVIg alone. Whether CD8+ T cell activation and differentiation in Susac syndrome was antigen driven was tested using repertoire sequencing. Clonality of the CD8+ T cell repertoire was compared between over ten healthy donors, approximately 14 Susac syndrome patients and some 15 multiple sclerosis patients. General study outcomes and caveats: Clonal expansion was seen in Susac syndrome CD8+ repertoires, peaking in CD8+ TEMRA cells and being greater in clinically active patients than in remitting ones. In the total CD8+ and CD8+ TEMRA repertoires, about 16 and five Susac-specific public clones, respectively, were identified. The TCR sequencing and HLA analysis was acknowledged to have included a relatively small number of individuals.

Between the V and J ends, shortened by 0 bases and 2 bases respectively, the junction contains 12 bases. CDR1 and CDR2, per the germline V gene, are SGDLS and YYNGEE. The CDR3 holds 15 amino acids from the cysteine to the phenylalanine. Only the CDR3 DNA stays, 45 bases, in frame from base 1. RNA was extracted using the RNeasy kit, and about 0.45 to 1 ug of the RNA was reverse transcribed with random hexamers. TCR beta CDR3 regions were amplified with the immunoSEQ multiplex PCR assay covering 54 Vbeta and 13 Jbeta segments. PCR amplification bias was corrected using a synthetic template baseline for primer optimization and computational correction. The study's own analysis went as follows. Only productive sequences were kept, with reads annotated to V, D and J genes according to IMGT and analyzed in immunoSEQ Analyzer. Clonality was calculated as one minus the Shannon entropy normalized by log2 of the number of productive unique sequences. For each patient and control, public and private clones were evaluated within the 100 most prevalent clones. Susac-specific clones were defined as absent from healthy and MS cohorts, approximately 1,000 published viral clones and other ImmuneACCESS disease sequences. TCRdb reanalyzed the raw reads on its own, using fastp at Q25 for trimming and MiXCR for clone calling, and kept in-frame beta chains. Rows with a matching CDR3 protein are joined into one entry that keeps the most common DNA and genes. For this entry, the V and J calls and clone size follow TCRdb and not the study's own pipeline. Counted in this sample were 150,000 to 200,000 distinct CDR3 sequences; roughly 94% of them appeared once. About 0.15% of the sample comes from the top ten.

High-throughput TCR beta sequencing profiled peripheral blood CD8+ and CD4+ T cells from healthy donors, Susac syndrome patients and multiple sclerosis patients. Susac syndrome patients met recently defined diagnostic criteria for definite or probable disease. Bulk CD8+ and CD4+ T cells were purified by magnetic negative isolation, whereas CD8+ TEMRA cells were enriched by FACS. Blood was collected in EDTA tubes and processed within 24 hours, with PBMCs isolated through density gradient centrifugation. PBMCs destined for TCR sequencing were cryopreserved in liquid nitrogen and later thawed in a 37 °C water bath. The sorted or isolated CD4+, CD8+ and CD8+ TEMRA cells had a purity of 90% or higher.

Here the chain combines TRBV9 and TRBJ2-7; the best D guess is TRBD1, with 7 bases matching. The clonotype originates from a human donor with Susac syndrome. The specimen sequenced was CD8+ T cells from PBMCs. The DNA sequence is TGTGCCAGCAGCGTAGCATCAGGGGGGACCTACGAGCAGTACTTC. Protein translation: CASSVASGGTYEQYF.